The following is a T cell receptor (beta chain) sequence with its context. The V gene's germline CDR1 is SQVTM and CDR2 ANQGSEA. The CDR3 consists of 15 residues. The V segment lost 2 bases and the J segment 1 base; nucleotides outside the gene matches: 8. RNA transcripts gave rise to amplified TCR beta CDR3 regions. The TCR CDR3 was amplified in a first-round RT-PCR using the HTBI primer set. TCRdb called the multiplex PCR reads again in MiXCR, with one record for every CDR3 protein. Among 350,000 or so distinct CDR3 sequences listed, about 18% were seen once. This specimen comes from a study of T cells in Graves' hyperthyroidism and ophthalmopathy.

The chain uses TRBV29-1 and TRBJ2-7, with 7 positions matching TRBD2. The source material was blood. The sequence derives from a woman in her forties or fifties with Graves' hyperthyroidism. The CDR3 protein is CSVEMRSSGSYEQYF. The CDR3 nucleotides read TGCAGCGTTGAAATGAGGTCTAGCGGTTCCTACGAGCAGTACTTC.